The 16 T cell receptor beta chains given below trace back to one sample, sequenced in a study of T cell responses to AZD1222 COVID-19 vaccine. Sequencing used immunoSEQ multiplex PCR; TCRdb keeps in-frame clones, though not all of them. The sample lists 100,000 to 150,000 clones, approximately 88% seen once, with around 19% in the top ten. Specimen: peripheral blood, collected on day 0 of MenACWY control vaccination. All receptors derive from an adult in good health.

The chain employs TRBV14 and TRBJ2-7; D is perhaps TRBD2 (5 bases). The germline gives CDR1 SGHDN, CDR2 FVKESK. CDR3 length: 13 amino acids. V was cut by 2 bases and J by 4 bases, with 9 bases left in between. CDR3 residues: CASSQIRGYEQYF. CDR3 nucleotide sequence: TGTGCCAGCAGCCAAATTCGAGGGTACGAGCAGTACTTC.

This clone was observed a few times. V gene TRBV24-1 combines with J gene TRBJ2-2, with a tentative D call TRBD2 (5 bases). V gave up 11 bases and J gave up 5 bases, with 14 bases separating them. Germline CDR1 reads KGHDR; CDR2 reads SFDVKD. The CDR3 is 13 residues long. This CDR3 is CAIRDRGTGELFF. The CDR3 DNA reads TGTGCCATTCGTGATCGGGGTACCGGGGAGCTGTTTTTT.

This sequence joins TRBV28 and TRBJ1-5; 8 bases are a match to TRBD1. The CDR3 sequence is 15 residues long. The V gene's germline CDR1 is MDHEN and CDR2 SYDVKM. J gave up 3 bases and V 6 bases, and 7 bases lay outside the gene matches. The CDR3 coding sequence is TGTGCCAGCAGATTCTTGACAGGGGTCAATCAGCCCCAGCATTTT. Its translation: CASRFLTGVNQPQHF.

The chain couples TRBV24-1 to TRBJ1-2; D is ambiguous. Germline CDR1 and CDR2: KGHDR and SFDVKD. This CDR3 has 14 amino acids. Between the trimmed V and J ends, which lost 2 bases and 4 bases, there was a span of 10 bases. CDR3 in DNA: TGTGCCACCAGTGATTACAGCTTGGGCTATGGCTACACCTTC. It yields the protein CATSDYSLGYGYTF.

Only one count was recorded for this clone. The chain joins TRBV24-1 to TRBJ2-2, with 8 nucleotides matching TRBD2. This CDR3 has 16 amino acids. Germline CDR1 is KGHDR and CDR2 is SFDVKD. V shed 3 bases, J shed 1 base, and the junction held 3 bases outside the gene matches. Here the CDR3 reads CATSDPSGRNTGELFF. CDR3 sequence (DNA): TGTGCCACCAGTGATCCGAGCGGGAGGAACACCGGGGAGCTGTTTTTT.

V and J are TRBV18 and TRBJ2-3; 9 nucleotides match TRBD1. This CDR3 has 14 amino acids. The V and J ends lost 2 bases and 4 bases, in that order; junction bases with no gene match: 1. Per germline, CDR1 KGHSH and CDR2 LQKENI. CDR3 region: CASSPNRGPDTQYF. As DNA, the CDR3 is TGTGCCAGCTCACCAAACAGGGGGCCAGATACGCAGTATTTT.

The V and J genes are TRBV27 and TRBJ2-3; D is perhaps TRBD1 or TRBD2 (6 bases each). This CDR3 spans 18 amino acids. V shed 2 bases and J shed 6 bases, with 24 bases lying between them. CDR1 and CDR2 (germline): MNHEY, SMNVEV (reference sequence). In DNA form, the CDR3 reads TGTGCCAGCAGTTTAGGCGGGACATCATTAGGGTACTCCGATACGCAGTATTTT. Its protein product is CASSLGGTSLGYSDTQYF.

The CDR3 nucleotides are TGTGCCAGCAGTTCCGGACCGAGGGATTCACCCCTCCACTTT. It is translated as CASSSGPRDSPLHF. This chain joins TRBV28 and TRBJ1-6; D gene ambiguous. The CDR3 is 14 amino acids. The germline gives CDR1 MDHEN, CDR2 SYDVKM. The ends were cut back, 4 bases at V and 8 bases at J, with 12 bases in the middle. Based on the CDR3 plus reference TRBV28 and TRBJ1-6, the full variable domain is DVKVTQSSRYLVKRTGEKVFLECVQDMDHENMFWYRQDPGLGLRLIYFSYDVKMKEKGDIPEGYSVSREKKERFSLILESASTNQTSMYLCASSSGPRDSPLHFGNGTRLTVT.

The sample holds a few counts of this clone. The DNA for the CDR3 is TGTGCCAGCAGTTACGACAGATTTAATCAGCCCCAGCATTTT. This translates into CASSYDRFNQPQHF. This chain uses TRBV7-2 with TRBJ1-5, with a tentative D call TRBD1 (5 bases). The CDR3 covers 14 residues. The V and J ends lost 6 bases and 4 bases respectively, with 13 bases between them. CDR1 is SGHTA, CDR2 FQGNSA, per germline.

This chain joins TRBV21-1 and TRBJ2-4. TRBV21-1 is a documented pseudogene. The CDR3 is made up of 15 amino acids. The CDR3 region has the DNA TGTGCCAGCAGCAAACGGTGGGGGGCAGATAACATTCAGTACTTC. Translating gives CASSKRWGADNIQYF.

This clone was found a few times. The chain uses TRBV19 and TRBJ2-3, with 7 bases fitting TRBD2. The CDR3 contains 15 residues. The V gene end was trimmed by 4 bases and the J gene end by 0 bases; junction bases not matched to a gene: 4. CDR1 LNHDA and CDR2 SQIVND come from the germline V gene (reference sequence). The CDR3 sequence is CASSNRGGSTDTQYF. CDR3 in DNA: TGTGCCAGTAGTAACCGCGGGGGAAGCACAGATACGCAGTATTTT.

The gene calls are TRBV28 and TRBJ2-7, with 12 nucleotides matching TRBD1. V shed 3 bases, J shed 4 bases, and the junction held 4 bases outside the gene matches. The CDR3 is made up of 15 amino acids. Germline assignment: CDR1 MDHEN and CDR2 SYDVKM. CDR3 sequence (DNA): TGTGCCAGCAGTTTGGGACAGGGGGCTTGGTACGAGCAGTACTTC. Residues: CASSLGQGAWYEQYF.

The chain is built from TRBV7-3 and TRBJ2-5; tentative D call: TRBD2 (6 bases). This CDR3 is 14 amino acids long. In germline, CDR1 is SGHTA, CDR2 FQGTGA. Trimming removed 1 base from V and 5 bases from J, with 11 bases in between. CDR3: CASSLRGGSETQYF. The DNA for the CDR3 is TGTGCCAGCAGCTTAAGGGGAGGATCGGAGACCCAGTACTTC. Drawing the rest from reference TRBV7-3 and TRBJ2-5, the complete variable domain is GAGVSQTPSNKVTEKGKYVELRCDPISGHTALYWYRQSLGQGPEFLIYFQGTGAADDSGLPNDRFFAVRPEGSVSTLKIQRTERGDSAVYLCASSLRGGSETQYFGPGTRLLVL.

The table lists this clone with a count of one. Written as DNA, the CDR3 is TGTGCCAGCAGCTTGGCATCGACTCCATATATCTACAATGAGCAGTTCTTC. It is translated as CASSLASTPYIYNEQFF. This chain uses TRBV13 with TRBJ2-1; unclear D gene. The CDR3 extends over 17 amino acids. Trimming stripped 3 bases from V and 3 bases from J, with 18 bases between. The germline V gene has CDR1 PRHDT and CDR2 FYEKMQ (reference sequence).

The V call is TRBV19, the J call TRBJ2-1; weak D call: TRBD1 (6 bases). Germline CDR1 and CDR2: LNHDA and SQIVND (reference sequence). The CDR3 extends over 12 amino acids. Trimming left V 4 bases short and J 10 bases short, with 11 bases between. The DNA of the CDR3 is TGTGCCAGTAGTACAGGGGTAAGGGAGCAGTTCTTC. Translated, it gives CASSTGVREQFF. Full variable domain (rest looked up from reference TRBV19 and TRBJ2-1): DGGITQSPKYLFRKEGQNVTLSCEQNLNHDAMYWYRQDPGQGLRLIYYSQIVNDFQKGDIAEGYSVSREKKESFPLTVTSAQKNPTAFYLCASSTGVREQFFGPGTRLTVL.

This clone appeared once. V is TRBV12-2 and J is TRBJ2-7; the table gives TRBD2 as D, unverified against the DNA. TRBV12-2 is marked as a pseudogene. The CDR3 contains 14 residues. For the CDR3, the DNA is TGTGCAAGTCGCTTAGTTCGGAGGGCCCACGAGCAGTACTTC. This translates into CASRLVRRAHEQYF.